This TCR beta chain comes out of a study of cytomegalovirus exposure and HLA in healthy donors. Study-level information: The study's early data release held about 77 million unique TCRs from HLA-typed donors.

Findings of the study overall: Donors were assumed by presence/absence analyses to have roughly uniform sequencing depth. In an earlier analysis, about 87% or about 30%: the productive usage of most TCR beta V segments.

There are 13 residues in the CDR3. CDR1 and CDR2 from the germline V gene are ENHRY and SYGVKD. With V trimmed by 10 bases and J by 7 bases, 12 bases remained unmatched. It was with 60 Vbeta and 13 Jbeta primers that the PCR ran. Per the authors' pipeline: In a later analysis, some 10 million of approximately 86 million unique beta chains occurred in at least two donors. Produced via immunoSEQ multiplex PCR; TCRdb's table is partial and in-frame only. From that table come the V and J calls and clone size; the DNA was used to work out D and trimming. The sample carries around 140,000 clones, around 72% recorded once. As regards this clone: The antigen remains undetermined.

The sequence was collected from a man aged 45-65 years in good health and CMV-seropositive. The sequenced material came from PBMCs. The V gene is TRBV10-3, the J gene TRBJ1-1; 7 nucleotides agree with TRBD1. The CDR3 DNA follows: TGTGCCACCGGGGACAGAACTAACGGTGAAGCTTTCTTT. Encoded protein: CATGDRTNGEAFF.